A single sample is the source of the 14 T cell receptor beta chains below, sequenced in a study of technical replicates of blood from a handful of donors (dated by TCRdb to 2016 to 2017). Library prep was done by the immunoSEQ multiplex PCR assay. The table comes from immuneACCESS by way of TCRdb, which keeps in-frame sequences with V and J called. Part of the clones is missing from these tables; in studies checked, under half for an unresolved V gene and the rest for unknown reasons. This sample comprises fewer than 85,000 clones, 90% of them detected only once. The ten largest clones capture roughly 4.5% of the sample. Sequenced input: PBMCs. These receptors came from a human donor in good health. Some clones in this sample may be carry-over from other donors' samples.

This sequence joins TRBV30 and TRBJ2-4, with D possibly being TRBD2 (6 bases). V gave up 5 bases and J gave up 3 bases, with 20 bases separating them. CDR1 and CDR2 from the germline V gene are GTSNPN and SVGIG (reference sequence). The CDR3 sequence is 16 residues long. CDR3 region: CAWGLFTGVVKNIQYF. In DNA form, the CDR3 reads TGTGCCTGGGGCTTATTCACGGGGGTGGTCAAAAACATTCAGTACTTC.

This sequence joins TRBV5-8 and TRBJ1-2, with 11 bases aligning to TRBD1. Germline lookup yields CDR1 SGHTS and CDR2 YDEGEE. The CDR3 consists of 14 residues. V lost 4 bases to trimming and J lost 8 bases; unmatched junction nucleotides: 7. The CDR3 nucleotides read TGTGCCAGCAGCATCGGACAGGGGGCGCCCGGCTACACCTTC. Translated, it gives CASSIGQGAPGYTF.

The chain employs TRBV25-1 and TRBJ2-6; TRBD2 might be the D (5 bases). In germline, CDR1 is MGHDK, CDR2 SYGVNS. This CDR3 is built from 15 residues. The germline V and J ends were trimmed by 3 bases and 0 bases, with 6 bases remaining between them. CDR3 coding DNA: TGTGCCAGCAGTGATACTAGCTCTGGGGCCAACGTCCTGACTTTC. It encodes CASSDTSSGANVLTF. Drawing the rest from reference TRBV25-1 and TRBJ2-6, the complete variable domain is EADIYQTPRYLVIGTGKKITLECSQTMGHDKMYWYQQDPGMELHLIHYSYGVNSTEKGDLSSESTVSRIRTEHFPLTLESARPSHTSQYLCASSDTSSGANVLTFGAGSRLTVL.

The chain is built from TRBV4-1 and TRBJ2-7, with D possibly TRBD2 on 5 matching bases. Trimming cost V 1 base and J 0 bases, with 16 bases left between them. Germline-derived CDR1 and CDR2 are MGHRA and YSYEKL. CDR3 length: 17 residues. CDR3 nucleotides: TGCGCCAGCAGCCAAGGAGATAGGCGGGTTAGCTCCTACGAGCAGTACTTC. Residues: CASSQGDRRVSSYEQYF.

The rearrangement links TRBV6-1 to TRBJ1-2; D possibly corresponds to TRBD1 (6 bases). The germline V and J ends were trimmed by 0 bases and 7 bases, with 15 bases remaining between them. Looked up from germline, CDR1 is MNHNS and CDR2 is SASEGT. CDR3 length: 15 amino acids. For the CDR3, the DNA is TGTGCCAGCAGTGAAGCGTTGGGGGCGAATGGTGGCTACACCTTC. This translates into CASSEALGANGGYTF.

The chain uses TRBV12-5 and TRBJ2-7; D might be TRBD2 (5 bases). Between the trimmed V and J ends, which lost 6 bases and 6 bases, there was a span of 18 bases. Per germline, CDR1 LGHNT and CDR2 FRNRAP. CDR3 size: 14 residues. The CDR3, as DNA: TGTGCTAGTGGCCTTGGAGGACCCCGGGGCGAGCAGTACTTC. Translating it yields CASGLGGPRGEQYF.

This clone was counted between two and nine times. The chain employs TRBV2 and TRBJ1-3; D gene unclear. The germline V and J ends were trimmed by 6 bases and 2 bases, with 8 bases remaining between them. Per the germline V gene, CDR1 is SNHLY and CDR2 is FYNNEI. The CDR3 is made up of 13 amino acids. The CDR3 DNA sequence: TGTGCCAGCAGACCGCCAGCTGGAAACACCATATATTTT. It codes for CASRPPAGNTIYF.

The chain joins TRBV6-1 to TRBJ1-1; 7 nucleotides agree with TRBD1. The CDR3 covers 13 residues. V dropped 6 bases and J dropped 8; count of bases not matched to a gene: 9. Germline V gives CDR1 MNHNS, CDR2 SASEGT. This CDR3 reads CASRIHDRVEAFF. CDR3 in DNA: TGTGCCAGCAGGATACATGACAGGGTCGAAGCTTTCTTT.

This rearrangement joins TRBV9 to TRBJ1-3; D gene ambiguous. CDR3 length: 15 amino acids. V dropped 0 bases and J dropped 4 bases, with 11 bases sitting between them. The germline gives CDR1 SGDLS, CDR2 YYNGEE. The CDR3 region has the DNA TGTGCCAGCAGCGTAGGCGCGGGAGTGGGAAACACCATATATTTT. Its protein is CASSVGAGVGNTIYF. Full variable domain (outside the CDR3, taken from reference TRBV9 and TRBJ1-3): DSGVTQTPKHLITATGQRVTLRCSPRSGDLSVYWYQQSLDQGLQFLIQYYNGEERAKGNILERFSAQQFPDLHSELNLSSLELGDSALYFCASSVGAGVGNTIYFGEGSWLTVV.

This chain links TRBV7-2 with TRBJ1-2; 11 positions match TRBD1. The CDR3 has 15 amino acids. After removal of 5 bases from V and 8 bases from J, the junction contained 10 bases not matched to a gene. Germline V gene lookup returns CDR1 SGHTA and CDR2 FQGNSA. The CDR3 protein is CASSPRTGGLEGYTF. The DNA of the CDR3 is TGTGCCAGCAGCCCCCGGACAGGGGGCCTTGAGGGCTACACCTTC.

In this sample, this clone turned up a few times. The V and J genes are TRBV5-4 and TRBJ1-6, with D uncertain. This CDR3 comprises 15 residues. Trimming stripped 4 bases from V and 9 bases from J, with 17 bases between. Germline CDR1 reads SGHNT; CDR2 reads YYREEE (reference sequence). The CDR3, as DNA: TGTGCCAGCAGCCGGAGGGCGGGGATAGGTTCACCCCTCCACTTT. It codes for CASSRRAGIGSPLHF.

The genes are TRBV11-2 and TRBJ2-2, with 12 bases identical to TRBD2. There are 15 residues in the CDR3. The germline V gene encodes CDR1 SGHAT and CDR2 FQNNGV. J lost 1 base, V lost 6 bases, and 0 bases had no gene match. CDR3 bases: TGTGCCAGCAGACTAGCGGGGGGGAACACCGGGGAGCTGTTTTTT. Its translation is CASRLAGGNTGELFF.

In its sample, this clone was seen once. CDR3 in amino acids: CASRGSSGKYYEQYF. The CDR3 DNA is TGTGCCAGTAGAGGCTCTAGCGGGAAGTACTACGAGCAGTACTTC. The chain combines TRBV19 with TRBJ2-7, with 9 bases fitting TRBD2. The V gene end was trimmed by 6 bases and the J gene end by 3 bases; junction bases not matched to a gene: 9. This CDR3 comprises 15 residues. In germline, CDR1 is LNHDA, CDR2 SQIVND (reference sequence).

The genes are TRBV6-6 and TRBJ2-7; 11 nucleotides match TRBD2. Germline V gives CDR1 MNHNY, CDR2 SVGAGI (reference sequence). Unmatched junction bases numbered 9, after V lost 5 bases and J lost 6 bases. The CDR3 has 15 residues. CDR3 in DNA: TGTGCCAGCAGTCAAGTAGCGGGAGGGCCCCTCGAGCAGTACTTC. Translated, it gives CASSQVAGGPLEQYF.